These 2 T cell receptor beta chains were all obtained from the same sample, sequenced in a study of blood T cell repertoires in COVID-19. Using immunoSEQ multiplex PCR, the repertoire was profiled, and TCRdb retains in-frame clones only, with some absent. The sample consists of nearly 200,000 clones, about 86% of them appearing once. Material: peripheral blood. The receptors were sampled from a woman aged 65 to 85 with acute or convalescent COVID-19.

The chain is built from TRBV9 and TRBJ2-1; possibly TRBD1 for D (6 bases). Germline CDR1 is SGDLS and CDR2 is YYNGEE. V was pared by 0 bases and J by 6 bases, with 16 bases between. The CDR3 contains 16 residues. This CDR3 is CASSVELGGRGNEQFF. CDR3 nucleotide sequence: TGTGCCAGCAGCGTAGAGTTAGGGGGACGGGGCAATGAGCAGTTCTTC.

The J gene is TRBJ2-3, the V gene TRBV11-3, with D perhaps matching TRBD1 (5 bases). The CDR3 has 15 amino acids. Trimming removed 5 bases at V and 0 bases at J, with 12 bases between. Germline CDR1 SGHNT, CDR2 YENEEA. CDR3 sequence: CASSPRWGSTDTQYF. In DNA form, the CDR3 reads TGTGCCAGCAGCCCCCGCTGGGGCAGCACAGATACGCAGTATTTT.